This T cell receptor beta chain originates from a study of T and B cells in COVID-19 patients. Study-level information: Peripheral blood came from COVID-19 patients with active infection or after recovery. Median age was approximately 34 years in the recovered cohort and around 64 years in the active-infection cohort.

The CDR3 is made up of 15 amino acids. Germline V gives CDR1 MNHEY, CDR2 SMNVEV (reference sequence). The V and J ends lost 3 bases and 5 bases respectively, with 16 bases between them. This clonotype is medium-sized in the sample. Multiplex PCR with BIOMED2 TRB-A/B primer pools amplified TRB rearrangements. TCRdb passed the multiplex PCR reads through MiXCR, listing each CDR3 protein once. The sample carries 3,000 to 4,000 distinct CDR3 sequences, around 20% recorded once. TRB was amplified from around 250-460 ng of blood genomic DNA. V is TRBV27 and J is TRBJ1-1; D gene ambiguous. Sequences were obtained from blood. This receptor was identified in a human donor with active COVID-19. In nucleotides, the CDR3 is TGTGCCAGCAGTTTTTCCCGGGTCTCGGTGACTGAAGCTTTCTTT. Amino acids: CASSFSRVSVTEAFF.